This entry lists 14 T cell receptor beta chains sequenced from one sample in a study of shared clonotypes between healthy human individuals. Clones were sequenced by immunoSEQ multiplex PCR, and TCRdb holds only the in-frame ones, with some missing. Here the sample spans approximately 1.1 million clones, approximately 80% being singletons. The sequenced sample consisted of memory CD4+ T cells from PBMCs. Specified subset: CD45RA-negative fraction. The source of these receptors is a man in his late teens or twenties in good health. Some clones in this sample may be carry-over from other donors' samples.

This clone has only one observation. This chain links TRBV5-6 with TRBJ1-2, with D possibly TRBD1 on 5 matching bases. V lost 0 bases and J lost 5, with 14 bases in between. This CDR3 is built from 15 residues. The V gene's germline CDR1 is SGHDT and CDR2 YYEEEE. CDR3 protein: CASSLGLREGYGYTF. The CDR3 region has the DNA TGTGCCAGCAGCTTGGGTCTCAGGGAAGGTTATGGCTACACCTTC.

This chain uses TRBV4-3 with TRBJ2-5, with TRBD1 matching over 8 bases. V dropped 5 bases and J dropped 5; count of bases not matched to a gene: 7. The CDR3 contains 14 residues. Germline V gives CDR1 LGHNA, CDR2 YSLEER. The CDR3: CASSEGQGTETQYF. CDR3 DNA: TGCGCCAGCAGCGAAGGACAGGGTACGGAGACCCAGTACTTC.

About this clone itself: Within the sample, other DNA sequences also encode this same CDR3. The chain joins TRBV6-6 to TRBJ1-1, with D hard to call. This CDR3 spans 13 amino acids. The germline V gene encodes CDR1 MNHNY and CDR2 SVGAGI (reference sequence). Trimming pared 2 bases from V and 5 bases from J, leaving 9 bases between. The CDR3 reads CASSYPIGTEAFF. CDR3 coding DNA: TGTGCCAGCAGTTACCCTATAGGGACTGAAGCTTTCTTT.

The rearrangement uses TRBV6-5 and TRBJ2-5, with 10 positions matching TRBD2. This CDR3 is built from 15 residues. Germline V gene lookup returns CDR1 MNHEY and CDR2 SVGAGI. The trim removed 2 bases at V and 3 bases at J, leaving 3 bases unmatched. DNA for the CDR3: TGTGCCAGCAGTTACGGTACTAGCGGGAAAGAGACCCAGTACTTC. Its translation is CASSYGTSGKETQYF.

The chain employs TRBV7-9 and TRBJ2-1, with TRBD2 matching 11 bases. V was clipped by 5 bases and J by 6 bases; unmatched bases: 3. The CDR3 extends over 14 amino acids. From germline, CDR1 is SEHNR and CDR2 FQNEAQ (reference sequence). CDR3 sequence (DNA): TGTGCCAGCAGCACTAGCGGGAGCGTCAATGAGCAGTTCTTC. As protein: CASSTSGSVNEQFF.

The chain couples TRBV10-3 to TRBJ2-7; TRBD2 matches 8 bases. J was trimmed by 2 bases and V by 0 bases; bases with no gene match: 9. The CDR3 is 17 residues long. Germline V gene lookup returns CDR1 ENHRY and CDR2 SYGVKD. CDR3 sequence (DNA): TGTGCCATCAGTGAGTCCAGTAAGCGGGAGAATCCCTACGAGCAGTACTTC. It yields the protein CAISESSKRENPYEQYF.

The rearrangement links TRBV20-1 to TRBJ2-3; TRBD2 is a possible D gene (5 bases). CDR1 is DFQATT and CDR2 is SNEGSKA in the germline V gene (reference sequence). V was shortened by 7 bases and J by 6 bases, with 8 bases between the two germline ends. This CDR3 comprises 10 residues. The CDR3 DNA reads TGCAGTGAGGGAGAGGATACGCAGTATTTT. Amino acid sequence: CSEGEDTQYF.

The chain employs TRBV6-1 and TRBJ2-7, with TRBD2 matching 7 bases. CDR1 is MNHNS and CDR2 is SASEGT in the germline V gene. The CDR3 consists of 16 residues. The V and J ends lost 0 bases and 2 bases, in that order; junction bases with no gene match: 7. The DNA for the CDR3 is TGTGCCAGCAGTGAAGCGATACGGCGGGGGACCTACGAGCAGTACTTC. Translating it yields CASSEAIRRGTYEQYF.

This chain connects TRBV6-1 to TRBJ2-7, with 9 bases identical to TRBD1. V gave up 6 bases and J gave up 3 bases; unmatched junction bases: 9. From germline, CDR1 is MNHNS and CDR2 SASEGT. The CDR3 contains 15 residues. The CDR3 here is CASRASGTGFYEQYF. CDR3 nucleotide sequence: TGTGCCAGCAGAGCATCCGGGACAGGGTTCTACGAGCAGTACTTC.

CDR3 DNA sequence: TGTGCCAGTTCACAGGGTTACAATGAGCAGTTCTTC. This translates into CASSQGYNEQFF. This chain links TRBV6-6 with TRBJ2-1; TRBD1 might be the D (6 bases). Germline CDR1 is MNHNY and CDR2 is SVGAGI (reference sequence). The V gene lost 9 bases and the J gene lost 4 bases, with 10 bases spanning the gap. This CDR3 is built from 12 residues.

The V gene is TRBV6-1, the J gene TRBJ1-1; D not resolved. Trimming left V 9 bases short and J 6 bases short, with 17 bases between. Germline values: CDR1 MNHNS, CDR2 SASEGT. The CDR3 is made up of 13 amino acids. The CDR3 DNA reads TGTGCCAGTCCAACCCGGGCTGGCGCTGAAGCTTTCTTT. Its translation is CASPTRAGAEAFF.

The chain is built from TRBV5-1 and TRBJ2-2, with D perhaps matching TRBD1 or TRBD2 (6 bases each). The CDR3 runs to 16 residues. Germline values: CDR1 SGHRS, CDR2 YFSETQ. Trimming took 0 bases from V and 6 from J, leaving 15 bases between them. The CDR3, as DNA: TGCGCCAGCAGCTTGGTACAGGGAGGCCGGGCCGGGGAGCTGTTTTTT. The encoded protein is CASSLVQGGRAGELFF.

This clone was seen many times. The rearrangement links TRBV2 to TRBJ1-1; 9 bases are shared with TRBD1. This CDR3 has 12 residues. In germline, CDR1 is SNHLY, CDR2 FYNNEI. With 6 bases clipped from V and 6 bases from J, the junction kept 2 bases outside the gene matches. The DNA of the CDR3 is TGTGCCAGCAGCGGGACAGGGTCTGAAGCTTTCTTT. Protein sequence: CASSGTGSEAFF. Full variable domain (remainder filled in from reference TRBV2 and TRBJ1-1): EPEVTQTPSHQVTQMGQEVILRCVPISNHLYFYWYRQILGQKVEFLVSFYNNEISEKSEIFDDQFSVERPDGSNFTLKIRSTKLEDSAMYFCASSGTGSEAFFGQGTRLTVV.

The chain's CDR3 is CASSWGLAGDEQYF. The DNA of the CDR3 is TGTGCCAGCAGCTGGGGACTAGCGGGAGACGAGCAGTACTTC. This sequence joins TRBV7-8 and TRBJ2-7; TRBD2 aligns across 14 bases. V dropped 4 bases and J dropped 5; count of bases not matched to a gene: 1. The CDR3 runs to 14 residues. The germline V gene has CDR1 SGHVS and CDR2 FQNEAQ. The entire variable domain, with the rest obtained from reference TRBV7-8 and TRBJ2-7, is as follows: GAGVSQSPRYKVAKRGQDVALRCDPISGHVSLFWYQQALGQGPEFLTYFQNEAQLDKSGLPSDRFFAERPEGSVSTLKIQRTQQEDSAVYLCASSWGLAGDEQYFGPGTRLTVT.